This T cell receptor beta chain derives from a study of T cells in Graves' hyperthyroidism and ophthalmopathy. Study as a whole: Blood was drawn when the patient was first diagnosed and still untreated.

This CDR3 is 12 amino acids long. Germline V CDR1 and CDR2: SQVTM, ANQGSEA. The V end lost 7 bases, the J end lost 3 bases, and 13 bases lay between the germline ends. Those with hyperthyroidism were 18 to 65 years old, newly diagnosed, and ill for under 2 months. Uncontrolled infection, other autoimmune disease, pregnancy or lactation excluded patients. The source of the PBMCs was 10 ml of fresh peripheral blood. The source material, RNA transcripts, was used to amplify TCR beta CDR3 regions. The TCR CDR3 was amplified in a first-round RT-PCR using the HTBI primer set. TCRdb recomputed calls from the multiplex PCR reads with MiXCR, one row per CDR3 protein. The sample has 700,000 to 850,000 distinct CDR3 sequences, roughly a third seen once.

The TCR originated in a woman aged 40-49 years with Graves' hyperthyroidism. This rearrangement joins TRBV29-1 to TRBJ2-7; tentatively, D is TRBD1 (6 bases). The material sequenced was blood. CDR3 sequence (DNA): TGCAGCGCCCGGACAGAAGGCTACGAGCAGTACTTC. It encodes CSARTEGYEQYF.